This T cell receptor beta chain was documented in a study of cytomegalovirus exposure and HLA in healthy donors (dated by TCRdb to about 2017). Regarding the research as a whole: In an earlier analysis of 450 to 750 of the donors, 250 to 350 Gb of sequence data and 100 million or so unique TCR beta sequences from about 179 million T cells were reported. Typing coverage differed by locus: A, B, C, DRB1 and DQB1 were typed in roughly 620-630 donors, DQA1 in 500 to 550, DPA1 in around 600, and DPB1 in roughly 450. Of the roughly 390 genotyped donors, 75% to 85% were placed in the genetic ancestry cluster associated with self-reported Caucasian donors. To decide whether each TCR beta V gene segment behaved as functional or pseudogenic, an earlier analysis of over 500 of the donors relied on high-throughput TCR beta sequencing. Along with the roughly 670-subject first cohort, a separate validation cohort of over a hundred different subjects was used. The study profiled the T cell repertoires of approximately 700 subjects by immunosequencing and related them to cytomegalovirus serostatus. Both class I and class II loci were covered by HLA typing, at four-digit resolution. Donor age, sex, ethnicity and CMV serostatus were compiled alongside the repertoire data. About 280 gigabases of sequencing data and roughly 80 million unique TCR sequences made up an early release that covered 500 to 700 HLA-typed donors. Genome-wide SNP genotypes for about three fifths of the roughly 670 donors were used in a later genetic analysis, which treated that subset as a discovery cohort. Several DR-DQ haplotypes were treated as single units for association and clustering because of strong linkage in the cohort. To predict cytomegalovirus infection status, the study combined high-throughput TCR immunosequencing, statistical association of individual TCRs with disease status, and machine learning. Across around 400 genotyped donors of the cohort, an average of about 240,000 unique TCR beta nucleotide sequences per donor were sequenced, and around 19% of those sequences were non-productive. All discovery cohort repertoires had been generated on a single sequencing platform. Rather than using new phenotypic data, the later analysis identified candidate immune exposures from TCR beta sequences and from how often those sequences occurred across donors. In a later analysis, previously published TCR beta repertoires from some 640 donors were re-analyzed and high-resolution HLA genotyping was added so that TCR occurrence patterns could be studied. The study was designed to test whether signatures of past pathogen exposure could be identified by cataloging public T cell receptors.

Broader findings and caveats from the paper: In the study, 150 to 200 TCR beta chains were listed as associated with cytomegalovirus. Because counts were too low, some 16 rarely observed V segments, including chromosome 9 orphons, were excluded from the earlier analysis of some 540 of the donors. A further reported finding was that TCR beta sequences accurately predicted the HLA-A and HLA-B alleles for most subjects in the first cohort. In a later analysis, several top co-occurrence clusters were reported to appear linked to parvovirus B19, influenza, CMV and Epstein-Barr virus. The authors suggested that the approach could potentially be generalized to other disease states and immunological phenotypes. V-gene and J-gene trimming of TCR beta chains was associated with a missense DCLRE1C variant in a later genetic analysis, and the association was replicated in an independent cohort. When HLA alleles, especially DR and DQ, strongly co-occurred, TCR associations were difficult to assign to individual alleles. According to a later analysis, TCR association rates differed among HLA loci, with DRB1 alleles showing the most associated TCRs and HLA-C alleles showing the fewest. Immune exposure information for the cohort was limited to CMV serostatus. This cohort had only TCR beta chains sequenced, and the lack of alpha or paired-chain data limited which features could be detected. A cluster of highly shared sequence variants was judged likely to be a technical artifact of the sequencing pipeline. The 87-base-pair reads could not distinguish some IMGT-functional V segments, including TRBV6-2 and TRBV6-3, so those segments were excluded. A later analysis associated 17,000 or so TCR beta sequences with specific HLA alleles at a false discovery rate of 0.05. Across donors, most TCR sequences were observed very rarely, whereas some public TCRs were present in many individuals. In vitro tests confirmed that three of the cytomegalovirus-associated TCR beta chains recognize cytomegalovirus antigens. The classifier was reported to diagnose cytomegalovirus status with high specificity and sensitivity in both the original and validation cohorts. In a later analysis, HLA-associated TCR beta chains were found to be more clonally expanded and to have lower generation probabilities than equally common non-associated chains. Compared with the roughly 700-donor mean, donors in an Asian-associated ancestry cluster had fewer N-insertions in productive TCRs, according to a later genetic analysis. Roughly uniform sequencing depth across donors was assumed in presence/absence analyses, although this assumption may not hold. Because HLA typing was unavailable for some donors at each locus, only the typed subset was used in association tests. In an earlier analysis of roughly 500 of the donors, most TCR beta V segments appeared in productive rearrangements about 87% or about 30% of the time, broadly matching IMGT annotations. A later analysis found that most CMV-associated TCR beta chains appeared HLA-restricted, with HLA associations seemingly driven largely by CMV exposure. Linkage disequilibrium might explain the correlated functional status among segregating V segments, but an unknown experimental factor could not be excluded.

The cohort was made up of about 610 healthy bone marrow donors. Cohort members were all nominally healthy when sampled, although unrecorded immune exposures were likely present. The donor was CMV seropositive and was included in the group of 289 seropositive cohort members. A peripheral blood sample was collected from each donor, and TCR beta sequencing was performed on peripheral blood mononuclear cells. Genomic DNA extraction from the blood cell samples was performed with the Qiagen DNeasy Blood Extraction Kit. The junction shows trimming of 1 base on V and 4 bases on J, and the gene matches do not reach 3 bases of it. CDR1 and CDR2 are read off the germline V gene as SGHTA and FQGNSA. The cysteine opens and the phenylalanine closes a CDR3 of 15 amino acids. Solely the CDR3 DNA is kept, with 45 bases framed from the first base. Receptor amplification or capture employed the immunoSEQ multiplex PCR assay. For the multiplex PCR, a mixture combining 60 forward primers for TCR Vbeta segments and 13 reverse primers for TCR Jbeta segments was used. A multiplex PCR assay on genomic DNA amplified the CDR3 region of rearranged TCR beta genes. The amplified TCR beta libraries were sequenced on the Illumina HiSeq System as 87-base-pair reads. The published analysis was carried out like this. Across the roughly 670 repertoires, a later analysis counted around 80 million unique TCR beta chains, around 10 million of which were shared by at least two donors. A nearest-neighbor algorithm error-corrected the raw reads and collapsed the reads into unique sequences, merging closely related sequences to remove PCR and sequencing errors. V, D and J gene segments were assigned by aligning CDR3 sequences to IMGT reference sequences. Each retained sequence needed at least a six-nucleotide match to both a V gene segment and a J gene segment. A rearrangement counted as productive if the CDR3 had no stop codons and remained in frame with V and J, and every other rearrangement counted as non-productive. Following IMGT convention, CDR3 was defined as the stretch from the second conserved V-encoded cysteine to the conserved J-encoded phenylalanine. The earlier analysis of 500 to 650 of the donors excluded any sequence lacking an unambiguous match to a single V gene segment. In an earlier analysis of approximately 590 of the donors, V segments were called functional above 56.7% productive rearrangements and were called segregating when the between-donor standard deviation exceeded 5%. A statistical classification framework was built to diagnose cytomegalovirus status from the catalog of TCR beta chain sequences. In a later analysis, TCR nucleotide sequences were compared against IMGT/GENE-DB human TR gene sequences so that V and J genes could be assigned. A later analysis assigned CDR3 sequences and most-parsimonious VDJ recombination scenarios with the TCRdist pipeline. A later analysis defined each TCR beta chain by its CDR3 amino acid sequence plus V-gene family, and excluded reads lacking a unique V-gene family. To address suspected cross-contamination and a sequencing artifact, a later analysis removed some 620 highly shared, low-generation-probability nucleotide sequences. A later analysis calculated a clonal expansion index for each public chain from normalized within-repertoire ranks of inferred template counts. Generation probabilities in a later analysis came from a VDJ recombination model fitted to out-of-frame rearrangements, and those results were checked against IGoR. In a later analysis, TCR-TCR, TCR-HLA and TCR-CMV co-occurrence was scored with hypergeometric tests, and a repertoire-size bias correction was applied to TCR pairs. To estimate false discovery rates, a later analysis permuted the HLA or CMV assignments 20 times. In a later analysis, co-occurring TCRs were grouped with DBSCAN, and TCRdist sequence similarity was added when clustering was performed within HLA-allele-positive subsets. For co-occurrence clustering, repertoires with fewer than 30,000 or more than 120,000 public chains were excluded, along with five or six repertoires with anomalous nucleotide sharing. Held by TCRdb, this immuneACCESS table contains in-frame sequences only and omits some clones. Under half of the omission traces to an unresolved V gene where checked; the cause of the rest is unknown. The DNA gave D and trimming, while V, J and clone size come from that table. The sample's own table lists approximately 70,000 clones. Of the sample, about 3.8% falls within the top ten clones.

Concerning this clone itself: What antigen it recognizes has not been identified.

Input material: PBMCs. The V and J segments used are TRBV7-2 and TRBJ2-1; 8 junctional bases match TRBD2. This receptor was identified in a female donor in good health and CMV-seropositive. The CDR3 is CASSLDTGGYNEQFF. In nucleotide form, the sequence is TGTGCCAGCAGCTTAGACACGGGGGGGTACAATGAGCAGTTCTTC.